This TCR beta chain is from a study of blood T cell repertoires in COVID-19 (dated by TCRdb to between 2020 and 2021). About the investigation overall: Samples covering the acute and convalescent phases of COVID-19 were provided by collaborators in the United States, Italy and Spain. The material from the prospective study consisted of cDNA or gDNA derived from T cells, B-cell-depleted T cells, or PBMCs. The dataset comprised deeply sampled blood TCRbeta repertoires from subjects exposed to, actively infected with, or recovered from COVID-19. The repertoires were released in a freely available public database intended as a resource for research on the immune response to SARS-CoV-2. Samples were obtained from the ongoing ImmuneRACE study (first 160 participants) and from about 1,300 subjects provided by 6 global collaborators. Sample metadata almost always included a de-identified subject ID, COVID-19 status, age in years and sex. HLA class I and class II types, where available, came from metadata supplied by the sample provider rather than from assay-based typing. Broader findings and caveats from the paper: The amount of clinical and demographic metadata varied by source and participant and was provided uncurated.

Enrolling through a virtual design, the prospective study's participants ranged in age from roughly 18 to 95 years and lived across 20 to 30 United States geographic areas. In the prospective study, cohorts were assigned on the basis of participant-reported clinical history obtained from a screening survey and a study questionnaire. ImmuneRACE Cohort 3 recovered participants were defined by two consecutive negative NP/OP PCR tests, healthcare professional clearance, or symptom resolution. In the prospective study, mobile phlebotomists collected whole blood, serum and a nasopharyngeal or oropharyngeal swab from each participant. Participants in the prospective study had the option to provide additional blood draws and questionnaires over a roughly two-month period. Blood samples from the prospective study were shipped frozen or at room temperature prior to DNA extraction. Notes on this clone: Its antigen is still unknown. Per-base qualities were not stored, and no clone one base away is much larger.

For CDR1 and CDR2, the germline V gene lists MDHEN and SYDVKM. The germline ends are 13 bases apart after V is trimmed by 8 bases and J by 2 bases. Spanning cysteine to phenylalanine, the CDR3 consists of 14 amino acids. The CDR3 DNA has 42 bases and is translated from base 1. The immunoSEQ Assay, a bias-controlled multiplex PCR, was used to amplify TCRbeta CDR3 regions from genomic DNA. Under the source paper's analysis protocol: Nucleated cell counts per sample were estimated from amplification of reference gene primers within the assay. Sequence reads were collapsed and filtered to measure the absolute abundance of every unique TCRbeta CDR3 rearrangement. For each sample, productive Simpson clonality was calculated by taking the square root of Simpson's diversity index across productive rearrangements. TCRdb mirrors the immuneACCESS table, restricted to in-frame sequences. Some clones are absent from its copies; in checked studies, under half trace to an unresolved V gene, and the reason for the others is unknown. D and trimming were read from the DNA, whereas the V and J calls and clone size are those reported in that table. The sample records just over 150,000 clones, 88% of which are singletons. The ten most abundant clones make up 6.5% to 8.5% of the sample.

Sequenced input: PBMCs or T cells enriched from blood (not recorded which). This chain joins TRBV28 to TRBJ1-3, and perhaps TRBD1 as D gene, on 5 matching bases. This clonotype was obtained from a woman aged 45 to 65 who had recovered from COVID-19. The sequenced DNA is TGTGCCAGCGGGGGAGGGCCGACTGGAAACACCATATATTTT. Its protein reads: CASGGGPTGNTIYF.